A single sample gave rise to the 11 T cell receptor beta chains below, sequenced in a study of T cell changes during pregnancy in multiple sclerosis. Measured with immunoSEQ multiplex PCR; TCRdb has only the in-frame clones, and not every one. Among some 22,000 clones, about 87% were seen once, and the ten largest hold roughly 1%. The sequences come from CD4+ T cells from peripheral blood mononuclear cells, collected in the second trimester of pregnancy. The source is a female donor in good health, enrolled as a control in a pregnancy study.

This sequence joins TRBV5-1 and TRBJ1-5; TRBD1 matches 9 bases. The CDR3 spans 18 residues. Germline V gene sequence: CDR1 SGHRS, CDR2 YFSETQ. With V trimmed by 0 bases and J by 0 bases, 7 bases remained unmatched. The CDR3, as DNA: TGCGCCAGCAGCTTGGGCCCAACAGGGGGCAATAGCAATCAGCCCCAGCATTTT. Amino acids: CASSLGPTGGNSNQPQHF.

This rearrangement joins TRBV2 to TRBJ2-2, with D perhaps matching TRBD2 (5 bases). The CDR3 totals 14 residues. CDR1 SNHLY and CDR2 FYNNEI come from the germline V gene. Trimming took off 6 bases at V and 3 bases at J, with 11 bases between the two ends. CDR3 nucleotides: TGTGCCAGCAGCCGACTAACCCACACCGGGGAGCTGTTTTTT. Its protein product is CASSRLTHTGELFF.

The rearrangement uses TRBV28 and TRBJ1-2, with D possibly TRBD1 on 6 matching bases. Trimming left V 3 bases short and J 2 bases short, with 19 bases between. The germline CDR1 and CDR2 sequences are MDHEN and SYDVKM. There are 17 residues in the CDR3. The CDR3 DNA reads as TGTGCCAGCAGTTTTAGGAGGGGGGGAGAAATCAACTATGGCTACACCTTC. Its translation is CASSFRRGGEINYGYTF.

The V and J genes are TRBV19 and TRBJ1-6, with TRBD1 matching 8 bases. CDR3 size: 14 residues. J gave up 7 bases and V 2 bases, and 1 base lay outside the gene matches. CDR1 and CDR2 from the germline V gene are LNHDA and SQIVND (reference sequence). DNA for the CDR3: TGTGCCAGTAGTATATCAGGGGGCAATTCACCCCTCCACTTT. Translating it yields CASSISGGNSPLHF.

The V and J genes are TRBV2 and TRBJ2-2, with 9 bases aligning to TRBD1. Germline assignment: CDR1 SNHLY and CDR2 FYNNEI. After removal of 3 bases from V and 3 bases from J, the junction contained 2 bases not matched to a gene. The CDR3 has 15 residues. The CDR3 loop is CASSEGQGYTGELFF. The CDR3, as DNA: TGTGCCAGCAGTGAGGGACAGGGATACACCGGGGAGCTGTTTTTT.

The V and J genes are TRBV15 and TRBJ1-2, with 8 bases fitting TRBD1. The J segment lost 3 bases and the V segment lost 0 bases, leaving 12 bases of the junction unmatched. The V gene's germline CDR1 is LNHNV and CDR2 YYDKDF (reference sequence). CDR3 length: 18 amino acids. In nucleotides, the CDR3 is TGTGCCACCAGCAGAGATAAAGGACCTCCACAGGGGGACTATGGCTACACCTTC. Its protein is CATSRDKGPPQGDYGYTF.

The chain carries TRBV5-4 and TRBJ2-3, with 8 bases aligning to TRBD2. V shed 1 base and J 2 bases; nucleotides not matched to a gene: 3. CDR3 size: 15 residues. From germline, CDR1 is SGHNT and CDR2 YYREEE (reference sequence). The CDR3 region is CASSLRGGLTDTQYF. The CDR3 DNA is TGTGCCAGCAGCTTGCGGGGGGGTCTCACAGATACGCAGTATTTT.

V usage is TRBV25-1 and J usage is TRBJ2-3; 8 nucleotides agree with TRBD2. CDR1 MGHDK and CDR2 SYGVNS come from the germline V gene. CDR3 length: 14 residues. V lost 8 bases and J lost 6; bases outside the gene matches: 10. CDR3 residues: CASGRGGPQDTQYF. The CDR3 region has the DNA TGTGCCAGCGGCCGGGGGGGGCCGCAGGATACGCAGTATTTT.

The rearrangement uses TRBV15 and TRBJ1-2; a weak D match, TRBD1 (5 bases). The CDR3 runs to 15 residues. Germline-derived CDR1 and CDR2 are LNHNV and YYDKDF (reference sequence). V dropped 5 bases and J dropped 0 bases, with 13 bases sitting between them. CDR3 loop: CATSPGPNANYGYTF. Written as DNA, the CDR3 is TGTGCCACCAGCCCAGGGCCAAATGCTAACTATGGCTACACCTTC.

The chain combines TRBV7-2 with TRBJ1-5, with a tentative D call TRBD1 (5 bases). The CDR3 has 14 amino acids. Trimming took off 4 bases at V and 2 bases at J, with 9 bases between the two ends. Germline loops: CDR1 SGHTA, CDR2 FQGNSA. The CDR3 sequence is CASSSPGGNQPQHF. Here the CDR3 DNA reads TGTGCCAGCAGCTCTCCGGGGGGCAATCAGCCCCAGCATTTT.

V usage is TRBV21-1 and J usage is TRBJ2-7; no check of the table's D call, TRBD1, against the DNA was made. TRBV21-1 is labeled a pseudogene. This CDR3 comprises 19 residues. The CDR3 spells CATTENHRDRGPLNLEQYF. In DNA form, the CDR3 reads TGTGCCACCACAGAAAATCACCGGGACAGGGGGCCCCTTAACTTGGAGCAGTACTTC.